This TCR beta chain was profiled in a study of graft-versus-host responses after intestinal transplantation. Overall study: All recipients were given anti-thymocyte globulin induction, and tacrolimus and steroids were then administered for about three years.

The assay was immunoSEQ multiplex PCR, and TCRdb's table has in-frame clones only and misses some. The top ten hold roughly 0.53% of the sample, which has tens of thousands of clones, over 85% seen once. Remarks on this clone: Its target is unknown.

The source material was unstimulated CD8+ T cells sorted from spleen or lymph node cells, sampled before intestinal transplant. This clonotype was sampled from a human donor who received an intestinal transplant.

The CDR3 nucleotides are TGTGCCAGCAGCAGGGGGACGGACGGACAGGTGGATACGCAGTATTTT. Translation gives CASSRGTDGQVDTQYF. V and J are TRBV5-6 and TRBJ2-3; 7 bases match TRBD1. The CDR3 has 16 amino acids. Germline trimming cut 4 bases from V and 6 bases from J; bases unmatched to any gene: 14. The germline V gene encodes CDR1 SGHDT and CDR2 YYEEEE.